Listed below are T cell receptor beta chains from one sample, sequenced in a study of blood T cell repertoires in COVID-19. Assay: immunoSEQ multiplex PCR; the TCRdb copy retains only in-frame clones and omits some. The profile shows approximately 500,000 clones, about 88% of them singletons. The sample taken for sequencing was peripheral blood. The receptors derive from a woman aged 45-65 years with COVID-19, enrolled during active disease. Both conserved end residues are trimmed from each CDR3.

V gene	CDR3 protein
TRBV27	ASRSRTVPNTIY
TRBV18	ASSTLPRQNTGELF
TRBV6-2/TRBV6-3	ASSSWAVNTEAF
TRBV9	ASSVGVGGYGYT
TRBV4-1	ASSQGTAFSNQPQH
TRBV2	ASGTTGNEQF
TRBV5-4	ASSLEGVNQPQH
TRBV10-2	ASSDGGATDTQY
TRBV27	ASSFHGTYEQY
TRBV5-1	ASSLGRDGRGDSPLH
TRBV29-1	SVESEHTEAF
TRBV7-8	ASSLAGRSYEQY
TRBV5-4	ASSPSADTQY
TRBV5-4	ASSFRPGGDEKLF
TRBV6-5	AGRVGNEQY
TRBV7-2	ASSAREPLTGELF
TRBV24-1	ATSPGQGVTDTQY
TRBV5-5	ASRHEGPGANVLT
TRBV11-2	ASSPTGLVNTEAF
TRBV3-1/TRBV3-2	ASSQVGFDTEAF
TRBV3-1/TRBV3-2	ASSQERDLNNEQF
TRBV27	ASSFTGPGNTIY
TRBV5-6	ASSAPGTANTEAF